This entry lists 29 T cell receptor beta chains sequenced from one sample in a study of cytomegalovirus exposure and HLA in healthy donors (dated by TCRdb to 2016 to 2017). Library construction relied on the immunoSEQ multiplex PCR assay. The multiplex PCR relied on a mix of 60 forward primers for TCR Vbeta segments and 13 reverse primers for TCR Jbeta segments. Entries here come from immuneACCESS through TCRdb and include only in-frame sequences with V and J called. Some clones fail to appear in such tables; in the studies checked, an unresolved V gene covers under half of the shortfall, and the cause of the remainder is unknown. Within this sample are tens of thousands of clones, with approximately 75% of them counted one time only. The biggest ten clones account for 3.8% of the sample. Sequencing input: PBMCs. Receptors originate from a middle-aged woman in good health and CMV-seronegative.

The chain uses TRBV7-9 and TRBJ1-2; 7 bases line up with TRBD1. The CDR3 has 13 amino acids. V lost 5 bases and J lost 4; bases outside the gene matches: 4. Germline CDR1 and CDR2: SEHNR and FQNEAQ (reference sequence). The CDR3, as DNA: TGTGCCAGCAGCGCCGACAGGGTCTATGGCTACACCTTC. Translating gives CASSADRVYGYTF.

V is TRBV5-6 and J is TRBJ1-2; D may be TRBD1 (5 bases). This CDR3 contains 15 residues. Per germline, CDR1 SGHDT and CDR2 YYEEEE. Trimming left V 4 bases short and J 5 bases short, with 18 bases between. The CDR3 is CASSGGDRRFYGYTF. For the CDR3, the DNA is TGTGCCAGCAGCGGGGGGGACCGAAGATTTTATGGCTACACCTTC.

This rearrangement joins TRBV7-9 to TRBJ2-7; 9 nucleotides match TRBD1. Germline loops: CDR1 SEHNR, CDR2 FQNEAQ (reference sequence). The CDR3 is 14 amino acids. V lost 7 bases, J lost 3 bases, and 7 bases stayed unmatched. CDR3 coding DNA: TGTGCCAGCACTACGGACAGGGGATTCTACGAGCAGTACTTC. This translates into CASTTDRGFYEQYF.

This clone was observed a handful of times. The gene calls are TRBV4-1 and TRBJ1-1; TRBD1 might be the D (5 bases). V was shortened by 1 base and J by 1 base, with 10 bases between the two germline ends. The CDR3 loop spans 15 amino acids. CDR1 and CDR2 from the germline V gene are MGHRA and YSYEKL. This chain's CDR3 is CASSQATQGNTEAFF. CDR3 coding DNA: TGCGCCAGCAGCCAAGCTACCCAGGGGAACACTGAAGCTTTCTTT.

The rearrangement joins TRBV9 to TRBJ1-4; 7 bases line up with TRBD1. Germline V CDR1 and CDR2: SGDLS, YYNGEE. The CDR3 consists of 16 residues. V lost 3 bases to trimming and J lost 8 bases; unmatched junction nucleotides: 13. CDR3 loop: CASSAGARDRVEKLFF. The CDR3 DNA reads TGTGCCAGCAGCGCAGGGGCACGAGACAGGGTCGAAAAACTGTTTTTT.

This chain links TRBV7-9 with TRBJ2-1; possible D gene TRBD2, 5 bases. The CDR3 extends over 13 amino acids. V was clipped by 7 bases and J by 5 bases, with 12 bases between them. CDR1 and CDR2 (germline): SEHNR, FQNEAQ (reference sequence). The CDR3 reads CASTLRGDNEQFF. The DNA for the CDR3 is TGTGCCAGCACCCTACGGGGAGACAATGAGCAGTTCTTC.

The rearrangement uses TRBV4-1 and TRBJ2-3; no definite D call. The germline gives CDR1 MGHRA, CDR2 YSYEKL. V dropped 0 bases and J dropped 3 bases, with 10 bases sitting between them. The CDR3 runs 15 residues. The CDR3 sequence: CASSQDDPATDTQYF. The CDR3 DNA is TGCGCCAGCAGCCAAGATGATCCTGCGACAGATACGCAGTATTTT.

The CDR3 sequence: CASSPDRVFGGYTF. The CDR3 nucleotides are TGTGCCAGCAGCCCGGACAGGGTTTTTGGTGGCTACACCTTC. The chain joins TRBV9 to TRBJ1-2; 8 bases line up with TRBD1. CDR3 length: 14 amino acids. From germline, CDR1 is SGDLS and CDR2 YYNGEE. The V gene end was trimmed by 4 bases and the J gene end by 7 bases; junction bases not matched to a gene: 9.

The V call is TRBV2, the J call TRBJ1-5; 7 nucleotides match TRBD1. The V and J ends lost 6 bases and 4 bases, in that order; junction bases with no gene match: 6. Per germline, CDR1 SNHLY and CDR2 FYNNEI. This CDR3 comprises 14 residues. CDR3 nucleotides: TGTGCCAGCAGCCTGGGACAGTGGAATCAGCCCCAGCATTTT. The encoded protein is CASSLGQWNQPQHF.

The DNA of the CDR3 is TGTGCCAGCAGGCTACAGGGGACGAACACCGGGGAGCTGTTTTTT. It encodes CASRLQGTNTGELFF. This chain connects TRBV2 to TRBJ2-2; 7 bases agree with TRBD1. Germline V gene lookup returns CDR1 SNHLY and CDR2 FYNNEI. The ends lost 6 bases at V and 0 bases at J; junction bases unmatched: 4. This CDR3 has 15 residues. The variable domain in full, completed from reference TRBV2 and TRBJ2-2, reads EPEVTQTPSHQVTQMGQEVILRCVPISNHLYFYWYRQILGQKVEFLVSFYNNEISEKSEIFDDQFSVERPDGSNFTLKIRSTKLEDSAMYFCASRLQGTNTGELFFGEGSRLTVL.

This clone was recorded a few times. The chain links TRBV6-4 to TRBJ1-1; 7 nucleotides align to TRBD1. V dropped 2 bases and J dropped 6; count of bases not matched to a gene: 3. Germline V CDR1 and CDR2: MRHNA, SNTAGT. This CDR3 region has 13 residues. In DNA form, the CDR3 reads TGTGCCAGCAGTGACGGGACAGAAGCTGAAGCTTTCTTT. Translation: CASSDGTEAEAFF.

A single count supports this clone. V gene TRBV11-2 combines with J gene TRBJ2-7; 9 bases agree with TRBD2. The germline V gene has CDR1 SGHAT and CDR2 FQNNGV. This CDR3 has 15 amino acids. J gave up 8 bases and V 4 bases, and 12 bases lay outside the gene matches. The CDR3 here is CASSSQTSGVEKQYF. The CDR3 DNA reads TGTGCCAGCAGCTCTCAGACTAGCGGTGTAGAAAAGCAGTACTTC.

This rearrangement joins TRBV5-1 to TRBJ1-1; TRBD1 matches at 8 bases. The CDR3 consists of 16 residues. J gave up 0 bases and V 0 bases, and 4 bases lay outside the gene matches. CDR1 is SGHRS, CDR2 YFSETQ, per germline. CDR3 loop: CASSLGTGFMNTEAFF. The CDR3 DNA is TGCGCCAGCAGCTTGGGGACAGGGTTCATGAACACTGAAGCTTTCTTT.

The chain combines TRBV6-5 with TRBJ1-2, with TRBD1 identical over 7 bases. The V segment lost 6 bases and the J segment 6 bases; nucleotides outside the gene matches: 13. The CDR3 runs 15 residues. Germline values: CDR1 MNHEY, CDR2 SVGAGI. The CDR3 here is CASRPTETGTHGYTF. The CDR3 nucleotides are TGTGCCAGCAGGCCAACCGAGACAGGGACCCATGGCTACACCTTC.

The CDR3 DNA reads TGCGCCAGCAGCTTGGCCCCAGGGGGTGGAAGCACTGAAGCTTTCTTT. Its protein product is CASSLAPGGGSTEAFF. V is TRBV5-1 and J is TRBJ1-1; TRBD1 aligns across 7 bases. The germline gives CDR1 SGHRS, CDR2 YFSETQ. This CDR3 region has 16 residues. Germline trimming cut 0 bases from V and 4 bases from J; bases unmatched to any gene: 9.

About this clone itself: One end of the junction fails to match germline, which may point to a read error. The chain combines TRBV30 with TRBJ1-5, with TRBD1 matching over 8 bases. This CDR3 spans 14 amino acids. Germline V gene lookup returns CDR1 GTSNPN and CDR2 SVGIG (reference sequence). This chain's CDR3 is CAWSVGRGRQPQNF. CDR3 DNA sequence: TGTGCCTGGAGTGTAGGCAGGGGGCGTCAGCCCCAGAATTTT.

The CDR3, as DNA: TGTGCCAGCAGCTCGACAGGTAGTATGGAGTACTTC. Amino acid sequence: CASSSTGSMEYF. V usage is TRBV6-6 and J usage is TRBJ2-5, with a tentative D call TRBD1 (6 bases). CDR1 MNHNY and CDR2 SVGAGI come from the germline V gene (reference sequence). CDR3 length: 12 amino acids. Trimming took off 6 bases at V and 12 bases at J, with 17 bases between the two ends.

The V and J genes are TRBV6-6 and TRBJ1-4, with 7 bases lining up with TRBD1. V shed 2 bases, J shed 7 bases, and the junction held 4 bases outside the gene matches. Germline assignment: CDR1 MNHNY and CDR2 SVGAGI (reference sequence). The CDR3 loop spans 14 amino acids. The DNA for the CDR3 is TGTGCCAGCAGTTACCCAGGACAGGCTGAAAAACTGTTTTTT. This translates into CASSYPGQAEKLFF.

This clone has only one observation. The J gene is TRBJ2-7, the V gene TRBV15, with a weak D call TRBD1 (6 bases). The CDR3 runs to 13 residues. Germline V gene data show CDR1 as LNHNV and CDR2 as YYDKDF (reference sequence). V lost 2 bases, J lost 2 bases, and 7 bases lay in between. The CDR3 DNA sequence: TGTGCCACCAGCAGACGACAGGCCTACGAGCAGTACTTC. Protein: CATSRRQAYEQYF.

The gene calls are TRBV9 and TRBJ1-1; maybe TRBD1 (6 bases). The CDR3 extends over 17 amino acids. Between the trimmed V and J ends, which lost 2 bases and 0 bases, there was a span of 17 bases. CDR1 is SGDLS, CDR2 YYNGEE, per germline. The CDR3 DNA is TGTGCCAGCAGCGTTAGCGTAGTCGGACAGATGAACACTGAAGCTTTCTTT. Residues: CASSVSVVGQMNTEAFF.

This chain uses TRBV10-3 with TRBJ2-2; 7 bases match TRBD1. From germline, CDR1 is ENHRY and CDR2 SYGVKD. Germline trimming cut 8 bases from V and 3 bases from J; bases unmatched to any gene: 6. The CDR3 sequence is 14 residues long. CDR3 DNA: TGTGCCATCCACTCCGACAGGGACACCGGGGAGCTGTTTTTT. This sequence encodes CAIHSDRDTGELFF.

This clone occurred a few times. This sequence joins TRBV5-1 and TRBJ1-4, with 7 bases that match TRBD1. CDR3 length: 15 residues. Trimming removed 7 bases from V and 8 bases from J; junction bases left unmatched: 14. Germline CDR1 is SGHRS and CDR2 is YFSETQ. The CDR3 is CASGPGTEGVEKLFF. For the CDR3, the DNA is TGCGCCAGCGGCCCTGGGACAGAAGGAGTCGAAAAACTGTTTTTT.

The chain combines TRBV7-7 with TRBJ1-2; 11 nucleotides agree with TRBD1. Germline CDR1 SSHAT, CDR2 FNYEAQ (reference sequence). The CDR3 has 16 amino acids. The V and J ends lost 5 bases and 4 bases, in that order; junction bases with no gene match: 9. The CDR3 sequence is CASSPEDRGHRYGYTF. The CDR3 bases are TGTGCCAGCAGCCCAGAGGACAGGGGGCATCGCTATGGCTACACCTTC.

This chain uses TRBV7-9 with TRBJ1-1; D perhaps matches TRBD1 (6 bases). The germline V gene encodes CDR1 SEHNR and CDR2 FQNEAQ (reference sequence). The CDR3 has 14 residues. V lost 10 bases, J lost 2 bases, and 17 bases lay in between. CDR3 loop: CAISKGVSNTEAFF. The CDR3 DNA reads as TGTGCCATCTCGAAGGGGGTCTCCAACACTGAAGCTTTCTTT.

The chain combines TRBV4-1 with TRBJ2-3, with D possibly TRBD2 on 7 matching bases. Per germline, CDR1 MGHRA and CDR2 YSYEKL. Trimming left V 1 base short and J 5 bases short, with 22 bases between. The CDR3 loop spans 18 amino acids. CDR3 sequence: CASSQGPQVGGARDTQYF. The CDR3 DNA sequence: TGCGCCAGCAGCCAAGGGCCCCAGGTGGGGGGGGCCAGAGATACGCAGTATTTT.

The J gene is TRBJ1-1, the V gene TRBV9; 7 positions agree with TRBD1. Germline assignment: CDR1 SGDLS and CDR2 YYNGEE. Trimming at V came to 7 bases and at J to 0 bases, leaving 15 bases not matched to a gene. The CDR3 runs 17 residues. CDR3 DNA sequence: TGTGCCAGCGCCCCAGCGACAGGGCTCACCATGAACACTGAAGCTTTCTTT. Translated, it gives CASAPATGLTMNTEAFF.

In the case of this clone: The junction differs from germline at one of its ends, possibly a read error. The J gene is TRBJ2-7, the V gene TRBV7-2, with no clear D. This CDR3 has 9 amino acids. Germline V gives CDR1 SGHTA, CDR2 FQGNSA. The CDR3 spells CASSPAGGF. The CDR3 DNA reads TGTGCCAGCAGCCCCGCCGGTGGCTTC.

This clone was seen more than once but under ten times. This sequence joins TRBV10-3 and TRBJ1-2, with 9 bases matching TRBD1. This CDR3 comprises 13 residues. The germline gives CDR1 ENHRY, CDR2 SYGVKD. V lost 8 bases and J lost 7; bases outside the gene matches: 8. CDR3 coding DNA: TGTGCCATCGCCGGGACAGGGCCAAGTGGCTACACCTTC. This codes for CAIAGTGPSGYTF.

This clone appeared a few times. V and J are TRBV7-2 and TRBJ2-7; 8 bases align to TRBD2. Germline V gene data show CDR1 as SGHTA and CDR2 as FQGNSA. This CDR3 region has 15 residues. The ends lost 3 bases at V and 0 bases at J; junction bases unmatched: 4. CDR3 DNA: TGTGCCAGCAGCTTGCGCGGGGGGTCCTCCTACGAGCAGTACTTC. Translating gives CASSLRGGSSYEQYF.